Listed below are T cell receptor beta chains from one sample, sequenced in a study of T cell responses to AZD1222 COVID-19 vaccine. Assay used: immunoSEQ multiplex PCR; TCRdb lists only in-frame clones, some missing. The repertoire has around 100,000 clones, about 83% of them found once; the top ten carry about 15%. The source was peripheral blood, collected on day 0 of AZD1222 vaccination. These receptors were collected from an adult in good health. Each CDR3 is given without its conserved first and last residue.

TRBV10-2	TRBJ2-5	ASSDAAGWETQY
TRBV19	TRBJ2-5	ASSSRASGTSGRETQY
TRBV9	TRBJ2-3	ASSPGTGLRPSTDTQY
TRBV19	TRBJ2-5	ASSPTPMGRETQY
TRBV7-2	TRBJ2-7	ASSLGGQGNYEQY
TRBV29-1	TRBJ2-3	SVWTSLDTQY
TRBV6-1	TRBJ2-7	ASSEGQVYEQY
TRBV2	TRBJ1-4	ASGLSVAHEKLF
TRBV29-1	TRBJ2-7	SVCPGQSREQY
TRBV5-1	TRBJ1-2	ASSDGGASGYT
TRBV19	TRBJ1-1	ASSPADRRGTGAF
TRBV12-5	TRBJ1-1	ASGQGSPNTEAF
TRBV4-3	TRBJ2-7	ASSQGGTAGGYYEQY
TRBV4-1	TRBJ1-5	ASSQYMRGQVQPQH
TRBV4-1	TRBJ2-2	ASSQGQGVTGELF
TRBV5-1	TRBJ2-1	ASSLFRGGGSEQF